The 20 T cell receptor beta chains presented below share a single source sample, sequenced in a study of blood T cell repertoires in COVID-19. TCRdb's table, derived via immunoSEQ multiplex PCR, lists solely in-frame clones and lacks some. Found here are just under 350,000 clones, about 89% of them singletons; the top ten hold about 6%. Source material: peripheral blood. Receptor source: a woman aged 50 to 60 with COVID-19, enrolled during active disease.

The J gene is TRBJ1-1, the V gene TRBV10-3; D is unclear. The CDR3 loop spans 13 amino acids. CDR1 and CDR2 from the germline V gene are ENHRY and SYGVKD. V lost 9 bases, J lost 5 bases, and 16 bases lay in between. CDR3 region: CAISGSRGTEAFF. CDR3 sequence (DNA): TGTGCCATTTCCGGTAGCCGTGGGACTGAAGCTTTCTTT.

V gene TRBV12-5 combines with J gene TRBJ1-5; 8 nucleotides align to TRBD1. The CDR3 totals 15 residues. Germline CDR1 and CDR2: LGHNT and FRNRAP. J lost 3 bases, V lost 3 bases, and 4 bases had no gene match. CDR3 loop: CASGFTGGYNQPQHF. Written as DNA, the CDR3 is TGTGCTAGTGGTTTTACAGGGGGTTACAATCAGCCCCAGCATTTT.

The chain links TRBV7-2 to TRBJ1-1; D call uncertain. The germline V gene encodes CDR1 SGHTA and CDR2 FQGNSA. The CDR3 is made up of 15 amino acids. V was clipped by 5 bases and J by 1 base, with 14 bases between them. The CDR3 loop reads CASSLLKLRNTEAFF. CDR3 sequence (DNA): TGTGCCAGCAGCCTCTTAAAGCTGAGGAACACTGAAGCTTTCTTT.

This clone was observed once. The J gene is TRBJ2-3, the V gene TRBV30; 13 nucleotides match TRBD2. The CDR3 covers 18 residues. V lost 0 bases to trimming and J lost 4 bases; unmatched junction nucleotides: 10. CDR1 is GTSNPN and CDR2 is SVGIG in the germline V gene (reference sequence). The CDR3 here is CAWSVWGRGLAGADTQYF. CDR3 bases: TGTGCCTGGAGTGTATGGGGGCGAGGACTAGCGGGAGCAGATACGCAGTATTTT.

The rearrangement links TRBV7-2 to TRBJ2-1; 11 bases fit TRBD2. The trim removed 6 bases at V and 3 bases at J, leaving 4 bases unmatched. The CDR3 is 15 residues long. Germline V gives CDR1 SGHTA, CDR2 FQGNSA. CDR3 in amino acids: CASRGGTSGYNEQFF. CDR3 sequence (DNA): TGTGCCAGCAGGGGAGGGACTAGCGGCTACAATGAGCAGTTCTTC.

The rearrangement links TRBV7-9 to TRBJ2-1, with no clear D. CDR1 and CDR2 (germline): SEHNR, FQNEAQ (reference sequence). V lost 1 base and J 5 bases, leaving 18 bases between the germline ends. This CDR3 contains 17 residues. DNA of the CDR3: TGTGCCAGCAGCTTAGTGTTCGTGAGAGAGCGAGACAATGAGCAGTTCTTC. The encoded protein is CASSLVFVRERDNEQFF.

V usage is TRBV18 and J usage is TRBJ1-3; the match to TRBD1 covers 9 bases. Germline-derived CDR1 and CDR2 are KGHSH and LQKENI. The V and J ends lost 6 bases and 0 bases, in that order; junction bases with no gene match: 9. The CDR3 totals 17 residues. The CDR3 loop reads CASSSRDRDYSGNTIYF. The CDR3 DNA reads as TGTGCCAGCTCGAGCCGGGACAGGGACTACTCTGGAAACACCATATATTTT.

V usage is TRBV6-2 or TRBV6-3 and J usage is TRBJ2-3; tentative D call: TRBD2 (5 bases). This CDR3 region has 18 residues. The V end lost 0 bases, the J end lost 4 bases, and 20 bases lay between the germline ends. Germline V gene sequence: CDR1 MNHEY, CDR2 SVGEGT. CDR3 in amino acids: CASSYSPASLSFADTQYF. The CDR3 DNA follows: TGTGCCAGCAGTTACTCGCCGGCTAGCTTAAGCTTTGCAGATACGCAGTATTTT.

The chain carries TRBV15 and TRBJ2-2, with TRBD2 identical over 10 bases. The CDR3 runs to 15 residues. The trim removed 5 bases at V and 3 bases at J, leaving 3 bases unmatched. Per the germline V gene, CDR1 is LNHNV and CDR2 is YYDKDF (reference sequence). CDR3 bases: TGTGCCACCAGCTGGGGACTAGCGCACACCGGGGAGCTGTTTTTT. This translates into CATSWGLAHTGELFF.

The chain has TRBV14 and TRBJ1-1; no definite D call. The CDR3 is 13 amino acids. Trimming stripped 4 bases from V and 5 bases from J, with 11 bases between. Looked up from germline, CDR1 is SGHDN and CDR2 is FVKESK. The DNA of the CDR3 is TGTGCCAGCAGCCGATCAGAGGGTACTGAAGCTTTCTTT. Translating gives CASSRSEGTEAFF.

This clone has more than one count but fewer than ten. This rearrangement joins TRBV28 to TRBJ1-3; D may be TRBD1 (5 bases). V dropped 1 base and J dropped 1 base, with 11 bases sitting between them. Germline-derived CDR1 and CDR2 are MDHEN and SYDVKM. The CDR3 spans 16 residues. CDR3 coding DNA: TGTGCCAGCAGTTTATATCAGGGTTTGTCTGGAAACACCATATATTTT. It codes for CASSLYQGLSGNTIYF.

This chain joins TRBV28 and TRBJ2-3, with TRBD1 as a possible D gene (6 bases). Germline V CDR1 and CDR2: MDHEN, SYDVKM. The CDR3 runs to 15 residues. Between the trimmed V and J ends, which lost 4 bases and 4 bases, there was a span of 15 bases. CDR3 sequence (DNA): TGTGCCAGCAGTTCCGGGACAAAGGTGGCAGATACGCAGTATTTT. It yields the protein CASSSGTKVADTQYF.

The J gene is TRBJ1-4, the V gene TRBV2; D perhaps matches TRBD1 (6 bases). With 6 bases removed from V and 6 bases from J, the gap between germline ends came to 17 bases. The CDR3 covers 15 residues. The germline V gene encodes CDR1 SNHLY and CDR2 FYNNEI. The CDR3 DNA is TGTGCCAGCAGGGTCCGGGGGGCGCTGGATGAAAAACTGTTTTTT. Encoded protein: CASRVRGALDEKLFF.

As DNA, the CDR3 is TGTGCCAGCAGCATGAGCGGGAGGGGTTCCTACGAGCAGTACTTC. This codes for CASSMSGRGSYEQYF. V is TRBV5-8 and J is TRBJ2-7; 10 nucleotides agree with TRBD2. The J segment lost 1 base and the V segment lost 4 bases, leaving 5 bases of the junction unmatched. The CDR3 spans 15 residues. CDR1 is SGHTS, CDR2 YDEGEE, per germline.

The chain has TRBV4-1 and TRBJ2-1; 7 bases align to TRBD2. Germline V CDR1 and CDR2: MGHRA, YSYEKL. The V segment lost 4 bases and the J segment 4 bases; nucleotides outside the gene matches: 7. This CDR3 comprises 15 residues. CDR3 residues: CASSPTSAYYNEQFF. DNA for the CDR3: TGCGCCAGCAGCCCCACTAGCGCCTATTACAATGAGCAGTTCTTC.

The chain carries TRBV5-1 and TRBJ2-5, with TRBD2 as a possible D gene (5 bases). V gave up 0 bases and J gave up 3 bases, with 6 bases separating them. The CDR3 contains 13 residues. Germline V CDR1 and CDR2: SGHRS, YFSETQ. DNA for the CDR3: TGCGCCAGCAGCTTGGAAGCGGAAGAGACCCAGTACTTC. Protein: CASSLEAEETQYF.

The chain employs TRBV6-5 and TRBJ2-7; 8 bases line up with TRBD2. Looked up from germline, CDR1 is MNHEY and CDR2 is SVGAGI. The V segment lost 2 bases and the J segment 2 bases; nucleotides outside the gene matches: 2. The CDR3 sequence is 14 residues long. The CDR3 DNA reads TGTGCCAGCAGTTACATCGGGGGGGCCTACGAGCAGTACTTC. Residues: CASSYIGGAYEQYF.

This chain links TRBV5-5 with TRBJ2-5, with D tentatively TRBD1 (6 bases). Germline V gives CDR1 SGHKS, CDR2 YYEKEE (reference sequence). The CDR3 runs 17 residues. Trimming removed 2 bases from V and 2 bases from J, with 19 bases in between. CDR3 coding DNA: TGTGCCAGCAGCTTACCGGGACAAGATTACGGACAAGAGACCCAGTACTTC. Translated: CASSLPGQDYGQETQYF.

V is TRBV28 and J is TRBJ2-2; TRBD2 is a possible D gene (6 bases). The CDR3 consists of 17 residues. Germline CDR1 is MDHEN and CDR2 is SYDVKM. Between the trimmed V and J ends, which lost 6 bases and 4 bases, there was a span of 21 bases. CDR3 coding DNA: TGTGCCAGCAGGACCCACAACTGGCTAGCGAGCACCGGGGAGCTGTTTTTT. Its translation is CASRTHNWLASTGELFF. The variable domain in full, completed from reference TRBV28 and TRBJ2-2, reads DVKVTQSSRYLVKRTGEKVFLECVQDMDHENMFWYRQDPGLGLRLIYFSYDVKMKEKGDIPEGYSVSREKKERFSLILESASTNQTSMYLCASRTHNWLASTGELFFGEGSRLTVL.

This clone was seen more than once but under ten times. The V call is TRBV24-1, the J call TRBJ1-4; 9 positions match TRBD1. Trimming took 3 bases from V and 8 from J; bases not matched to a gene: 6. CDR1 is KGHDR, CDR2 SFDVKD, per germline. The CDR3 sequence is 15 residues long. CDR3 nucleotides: TGTGCCACCAGTGATAGCCGGGACAGGGTCGAAAAACTGTTTTTT. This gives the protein CATSDSRDRVEKLFF.